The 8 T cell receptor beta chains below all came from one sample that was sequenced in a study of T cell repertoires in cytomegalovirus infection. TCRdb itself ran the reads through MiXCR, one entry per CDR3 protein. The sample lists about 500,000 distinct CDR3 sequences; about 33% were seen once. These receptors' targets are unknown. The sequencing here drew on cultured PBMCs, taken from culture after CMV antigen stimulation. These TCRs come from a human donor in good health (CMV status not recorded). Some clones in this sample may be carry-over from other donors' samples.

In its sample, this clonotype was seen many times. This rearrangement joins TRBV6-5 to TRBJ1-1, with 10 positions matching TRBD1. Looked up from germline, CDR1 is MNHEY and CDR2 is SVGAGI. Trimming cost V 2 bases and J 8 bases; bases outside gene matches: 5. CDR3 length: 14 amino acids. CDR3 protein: CASSYLDRGPEAFF. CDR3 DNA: TGTGCCAGCAGTTACCTTGACAGGGGGCCCGAAGCTTTCTTT.

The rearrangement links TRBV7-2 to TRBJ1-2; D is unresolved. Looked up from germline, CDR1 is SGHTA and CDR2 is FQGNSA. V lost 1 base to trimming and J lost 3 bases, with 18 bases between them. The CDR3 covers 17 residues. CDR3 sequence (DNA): TGTGCCAGCAGCTTAGGGAGAGTGCAGTTGGGCTACTATGGCTACACCTTC. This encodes CASSLGRVQLGYYGYTF. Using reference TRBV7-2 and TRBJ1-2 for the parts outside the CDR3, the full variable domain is GAGVSQSPSNKVTEKGKDVELRCDPISGHTALYWYRQSLGQGLEFLIYFQGNSAPDKSGLPSDRFSAERTGGSVSTLTIQRTQQEDSAVYLCASSLGRVQLGYYGYTFGSGTRLTVV.

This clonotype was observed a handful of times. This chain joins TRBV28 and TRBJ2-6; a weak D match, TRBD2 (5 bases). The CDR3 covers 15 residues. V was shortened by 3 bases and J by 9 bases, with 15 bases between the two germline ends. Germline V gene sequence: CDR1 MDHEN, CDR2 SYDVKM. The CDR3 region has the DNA TGTGCCAGCAGTTTGGCACATAACGGGAACAACGTCCTGACTTTC. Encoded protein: CASSLAHNGNNVLTF.

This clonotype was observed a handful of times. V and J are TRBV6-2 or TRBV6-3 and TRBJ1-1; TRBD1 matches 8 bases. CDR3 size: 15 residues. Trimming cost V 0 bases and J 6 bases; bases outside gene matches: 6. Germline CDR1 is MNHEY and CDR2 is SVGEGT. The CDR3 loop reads CASSYSQGAIAEAFF. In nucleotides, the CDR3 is TGTGCCAGCAGTTACTCTCAGGGGGCGATCGCTGAAGCTTTCTTT.

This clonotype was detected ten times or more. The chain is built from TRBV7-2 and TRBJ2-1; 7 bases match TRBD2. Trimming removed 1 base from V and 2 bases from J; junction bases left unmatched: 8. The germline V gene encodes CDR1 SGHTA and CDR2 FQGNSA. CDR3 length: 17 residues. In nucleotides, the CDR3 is TGTGCCAGCAGCTTAGACGGGCGGGAGAGCACCTACAATGAGCAGTTCTTC. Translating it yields CASSLDGRESTYNEQFF.

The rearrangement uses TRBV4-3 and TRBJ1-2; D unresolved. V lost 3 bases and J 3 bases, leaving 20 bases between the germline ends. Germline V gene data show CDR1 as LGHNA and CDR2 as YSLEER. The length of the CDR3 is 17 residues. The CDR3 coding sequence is TGCGCCAGCAGCCATCTTTCGCCCCTCGTTGGGGACTATGGCTACACCTTC. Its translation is CASSHLSPLVGDYGYTF.

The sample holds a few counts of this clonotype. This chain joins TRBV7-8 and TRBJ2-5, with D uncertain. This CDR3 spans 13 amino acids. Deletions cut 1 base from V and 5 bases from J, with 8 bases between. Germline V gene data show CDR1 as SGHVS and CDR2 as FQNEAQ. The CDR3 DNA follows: TGTGCCAGCAGCTTAGATTTGACCGAGACCCAGTACTTC. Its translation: CASSLDLTETQYF.

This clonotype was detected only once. Here the CDR3 DNA reads TGTGCCAGTAGTAGGACGCTCGAGATATATGGCTACACCTTC. Translating it yields CASSRTLEIYGYTF. V and J are TRBV19 and TRBJ1-2; no reliable D call. CDR1 LNHDA and CDR2 SQIVND come from the germline V gene (reference sequence). Deletions cut 4 bases from V and 5 bases from J, with 14 bases between. The CDR3 consists of 14 residues.